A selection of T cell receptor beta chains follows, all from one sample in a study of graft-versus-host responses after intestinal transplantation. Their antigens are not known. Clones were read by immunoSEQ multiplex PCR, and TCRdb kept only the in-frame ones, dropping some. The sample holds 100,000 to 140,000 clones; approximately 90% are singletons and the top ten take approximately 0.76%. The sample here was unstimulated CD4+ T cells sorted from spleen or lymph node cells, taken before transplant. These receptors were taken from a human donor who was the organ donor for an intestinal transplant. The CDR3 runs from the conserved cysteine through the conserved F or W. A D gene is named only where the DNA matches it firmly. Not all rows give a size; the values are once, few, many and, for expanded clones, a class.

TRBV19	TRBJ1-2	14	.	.	CASRDLTGFYGYTF	TGTGCCAGTAGGGATTTGACCGGCTTCTATGGCTACACCTTC
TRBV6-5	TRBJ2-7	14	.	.	CASSPVTGSYEQYF	TGTGCCAGCAGTCCCGTTACAGGCTCCTACGAGCAGTACTTC
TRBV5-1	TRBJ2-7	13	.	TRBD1	CASKGGQAVEQYF	TGCGCCAGCAAAGGGGGACAGGCGGTAGAGCAGTACTTC
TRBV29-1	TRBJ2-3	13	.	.	CSVSQSSTDTQYF	TGCAGCGTTTCACAGTCTAGCACAGATACGCAGTATTTT
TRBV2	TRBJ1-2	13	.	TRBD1	CASILTGDYGYTF	TGTGCCAGCATCCTGACAGGGGACTATGGCTACACCTTC
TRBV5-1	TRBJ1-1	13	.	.	CASSFATATEAFF	TGCGCCAGCAGCTTTGCAACAGCCACTGAAGCTTTCTTT
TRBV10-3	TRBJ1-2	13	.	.	CAISESGTYGYTF	TGTGCCATCAGTGAGTCAGGGACCTATGGCTACACCTTC
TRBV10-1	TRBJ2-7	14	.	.	CASSGGAEPLEQYF	TGCGCCAGCTCCGGCGGGGCCGAACCCCTCGAGCAGTACTTC
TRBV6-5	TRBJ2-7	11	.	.	CASCQYGEQYF	TGTGCCAGCTGTCAGTATGGCGAGCAGTACTTC
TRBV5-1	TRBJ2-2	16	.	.	CASSRGPIKNTGELFF	TGCGCCAGCAGCCGGGGACCAATCAAGAACACCGGGGAGCTGTTTTTT
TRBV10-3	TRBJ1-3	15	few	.	CAISEWGSDGNTIYF	TGTGCCATCAGTGAGTGGGGGTCCGACGGAAACACCATATATTTT
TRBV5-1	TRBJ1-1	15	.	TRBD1	CASSLGDRSGTEAFF	TGCGCCAGCAGCCTAGGGGACAGATCCGGAACTGAAGCTTTCTTT
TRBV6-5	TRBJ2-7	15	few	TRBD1	CASRQTGASSYEQYF	TGTGCCAGCAGACAGACAGGGGCCAGCTCCTACGAGCAGTACTTC
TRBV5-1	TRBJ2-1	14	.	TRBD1	CASSSRTGLVEQFF	TGCGCCAGCAGCTCCCGGACAGGGTTAGTTGAGCAGTTCTTC
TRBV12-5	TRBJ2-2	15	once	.	CASGSGDANTGELFF	TGTGCTAGTGGTTCGGGAGACGCGAACACCGGGGAGCTGTTTTTT
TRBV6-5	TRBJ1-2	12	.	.	CASSAGDYGYTF	TGTGCCAGCAGCGCAGGAGACTATGGCTACACCTTC
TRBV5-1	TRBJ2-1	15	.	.	CASSLGGGSYNEQFF	TGCGCCAGCAGCTTGGGGGGAGGAAGCTACAATGAGCAGTTCTTC
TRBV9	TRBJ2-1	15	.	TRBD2	CASSVGLAGDNEQFF	TGTGCCAGCAGCGTAGGACTAGCGGGCGACAATGAGCAGTTCTTC
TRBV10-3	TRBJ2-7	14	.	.	CAISESGHSYEQYF	TGTGCCATCAGTGAGAGCGGTCACTCCTACGAGCAGTACTTC
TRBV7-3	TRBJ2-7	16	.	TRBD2	CASSLVPRAGGGEQYF	TGTGCCAGCAGCTTAGTCCCAAGAGCGGGGGGCGGCGAGCAGTACTTC
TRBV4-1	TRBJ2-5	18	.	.	CASSRGRWSRTVQETQYF	TGCGCCAGCAGTCGGGGAAGATGGTCGAGAACGGTCCAAGAGACCCAGTACTTC
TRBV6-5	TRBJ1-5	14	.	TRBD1	CASSPDRGNQPQHF	TGTGCCAGCAGTCCAGACAGGGGGAATCAGCCCCAGCATTTT
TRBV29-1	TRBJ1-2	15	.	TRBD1	CSATGGQGYSYGYTF	TGCAGCGCTACAGGGGGACAGGGTTATTCCTATGGCTACACCTTC
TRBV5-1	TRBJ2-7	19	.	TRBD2	CASSVEPGLAGGFLGEQYF	TGCGCCAGCAGCGTAGAACCGGGACTAGCGGGGGGTTTTCTTGGGGAGCAGTACTTC
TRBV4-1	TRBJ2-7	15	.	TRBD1	CASSRFGTDYYEQYF	TGCGCCAGCAGCCGGTTCGGGACAGATTACTACGAGCAGTACTTC